Below are 5 T cell receptor beta chains sequenced from a single sample in a study of blood T cell repertoires in COVID-19. Clones were sequenced by immunoSEQ multiplex PCR, and TCRdb holds only the in-frame ones, with some missing. This table has around 300,000 clones, around 83% appearing once. The sequenced sample was peripheral blood. Receptors originate from a man younger than 45 with active or convalescent COVID-19.

The chain carries TRBV10-3 and TRBJ2-7; 8 bases map to TRBD2. CDR3 length equals 16 residues. V was pared by 0 bases and J by 4 bases, with 8 bases of the junction left unmatched. Germline-derived CDR1 and CDR2 are ENHRY and SYGVKD. The CDR3 DNA sequence: TGTGCCATCAGTGAGTCCCCTAGCGGGCTACCTTACGAGCAGTACTTC. Protein: CAISESPSGLPYEQYF.

This clone was observed once. V and J are TRBV6-5 and TRBJ2-7; 12 bases agree with TRBD1. Germline V gene data show CDR1 as MNHEY and CDR2 as SVGAGI. J lost 3 bases, V lost 6 bases, and 6 bases had no gene match. This CDR3 contains 15 residues. This CDR3 reads CASSAGTGGFYEQYF. In DNA form, the CDR3 reads TGTGCCAGCAGCGCCGGGACAGGGGGCTTCTACGAGCAGTACTTC.

The genes are TRBV5-1 and TRBJ1-6; TRBD1 is a possible D gene (6 bases). The germline V and J ends were trimmed by 7 bases and 7 bases, with 12 bases remaining between them. The CDR3 consists of 13 residues. The germline gives CDR1 SGHRS, CDR2 YFSETQ. The CDR3 DNA sequence: TGCGCCAGCGCAGGGGACGACAATTCACCCCTCCACTTT. This sequence encodes CASAGDDNSPLHF. The full variable domain, in which reference TRBV5-1 and TRBJ1-6 provide the parts outside the CDR3, is KAGVTQTPRYLIKTRGQQVTLSCSPISGHRSVSWYQQTPGQGLQFLFEYFSETQRNKGNFPGRFSGRQFSNSRSEMNVSTLELGDSALYLCASAGDDNSPLHFGNGTRLTVT.

The chain employs TRBV27 and TRBJ1-4; the D is unclear. Germline CDR1 and CDR2: MNHEY and SMNVEV (reference sequence). V was pared by 6 bases and J by 0 bases, with 8 bases between. The length of the CDR3 is 14 residues. The CDR3 DNA reads TGTGCCAGCAGGCCGGGAGCAACTAATGAAAAACTGTTTTTT. Amino acids: CASRPGATNEKLFF. Full variable domain (remainder filled in from reference TRBV27 and TRBJ1-4): EAQVTQNPRYLITVTGKKLTVTCSQNMNHEYMSWYRQDPGLGLRQIYYSMNVEVTDKGDVPEGYKVSRKEKRNFPLILESPSPNQTSLYFCASRPGATNEKLFFGSGTQLSVL.

The V and J genes are TRBV9 and TRBJ1-2; tentatively, D is TRBD1 (6 bases). Germline assignment: CDR1 SGDLS and CDR2 YYNGEE. The CDR3 covers 12 residues. V lost 3 bases and J lost 5, with 8 bases in between. This chain's CDR3 is CASSADSYGYTF. CDR3 nucleotides: TGTGCCAGCAGCGCGGACAGTTATGGCTACACCTTC.